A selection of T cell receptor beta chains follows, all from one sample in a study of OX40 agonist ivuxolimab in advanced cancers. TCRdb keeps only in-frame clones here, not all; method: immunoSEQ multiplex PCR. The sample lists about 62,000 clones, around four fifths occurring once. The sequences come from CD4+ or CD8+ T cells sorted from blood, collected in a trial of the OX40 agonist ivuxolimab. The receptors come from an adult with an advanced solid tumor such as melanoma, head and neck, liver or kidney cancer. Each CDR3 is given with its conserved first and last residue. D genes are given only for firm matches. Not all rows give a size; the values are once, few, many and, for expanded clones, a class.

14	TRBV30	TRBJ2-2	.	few	TGTGCCTGGAAACGGTTAGCGAACACCGGGGAGCTGTTTTTT	CAWKRLANTGELFF
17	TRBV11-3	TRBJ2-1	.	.	TGTGCCAGCAGCTTATTGTCGTGGGGGACTCCGATAGGTGAGCAGTTCTTC	CASSLLSWGTPIGEQFF
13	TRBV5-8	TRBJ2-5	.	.	TGTGCCAGCAGCTTAGGGTTGGGGGAGACCCAGTACTTC	CASSLGLGETQYF
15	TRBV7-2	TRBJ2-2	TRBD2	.	TGTGCCAGCCAGCGGGAGGGCCCCGGCACCGGGGAGCTGTTTTTT	CASQREGPGTGELFF
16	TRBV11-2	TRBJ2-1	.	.	TGTGCCAGCAGCTTAGGTTCGGGAGTAGCCTACAATGAGCAGTTCTTC	CASSLGSGVAYNEQFF
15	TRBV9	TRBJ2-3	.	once	TGTGCCAGCTCCCCCCTCGCGGTGGCAACAGATACGCAGTATTTT	CASSPLAVATDTQYF
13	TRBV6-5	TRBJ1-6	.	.	TGTGCCAGCAGCCCGAACCACAATGCACCCCTCCACTTT	CASSPNHNAPLHF
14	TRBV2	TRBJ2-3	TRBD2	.	TGTGCCAGCAGTGAACGGGGGGTTCGAGGCGGGCAGTATTTT	CASSERGVRGGQYF
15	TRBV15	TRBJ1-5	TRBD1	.	TGTGCCACCAGCAGAGAACAGGGGCTTGGTCAGCCCCAGCATTTT	CATSREQGLGQPQHF
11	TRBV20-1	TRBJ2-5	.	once	TGCAGTGCTGGGTGGCGAGAGACCCAGTACTTC	CSAGWRETQYF
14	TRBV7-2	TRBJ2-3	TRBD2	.	TGTGCCAGCAGCTCGGGACTAGTGTCAGATACGCAGTATTTT	CASSSGLVSDTQYF
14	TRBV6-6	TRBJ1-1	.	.	TGTGCCAGCAGTTTCGACGTCAAGAACACTGAAGCTTTCTTT	CASSFDVKNTEAFF
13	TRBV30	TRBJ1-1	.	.	TGTGCCTGGATGAGAGCCGGGGTTCCTGAAGCTTTCTTT	CAWMRAGVPEAFF
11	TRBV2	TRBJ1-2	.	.	TGTGCCACGGAACAGGGAGATGGCTACACCTTC	CATEQGDGYTF
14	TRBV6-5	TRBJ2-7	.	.	TGTGCCAGCAGTTACTCGGGGCTGCCCTACGAGCAGTACTTC	CASSYSGLPYEQYF
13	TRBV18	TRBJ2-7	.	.	TGTGCCAGCTCTCCGGGACGGGGGTACGAGCAGTACTTC	CASSPGRGYEQYF
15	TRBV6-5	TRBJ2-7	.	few	TGTGCCAGCAGTTACTCGGCAACTCATGCCTACGAGCAGTACTTC	CASSYSATHAYEQYF
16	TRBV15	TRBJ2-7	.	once	TGTGCCACCAGCAGAGATCCCCTTTATGGGACGTACGAGCAGTACTTC	CATSRDPLYGTYEQYF
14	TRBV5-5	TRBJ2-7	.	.	TGTGCCAGCAGCTCTAACAGTGTATCCTACGAGCAGTACTTC	CASSSNSVSYEQYF
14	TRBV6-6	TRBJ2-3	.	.	TGTGCCAGCGGGCCCCCCGGTTCAGCAGATACGCAGTATTTT	CASGPPGSADTQYF
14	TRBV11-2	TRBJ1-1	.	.	TGTGCCAGCAGCTTCACCGATGTGAACACTGAAGCTTTCTTT	CASSFTDVNTEAFF
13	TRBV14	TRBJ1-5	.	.	TGTGCCAGCAGCCAAGGCAGGTATCAGCCCCAGCATTTT	CASSQGRYQPQHF
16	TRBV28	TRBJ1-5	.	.	TGTGCCAGCAGTTTTCAGGGCCTCACAATCAATCAGCCCCAGCATTTT	CASSFQGLTINQPQHF
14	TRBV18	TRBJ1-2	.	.	TGTGCCAGCTCACCAGCAGGGGTCAACTATGGCTACACCTTC	CASSPAGVNYGYTF
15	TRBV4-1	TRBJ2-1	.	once	TGCGCCAGCAGCCAAGGGTCTCTAGCGCCCCATGAGCAGTTCTTC	CASSQGSLAPHEQFF
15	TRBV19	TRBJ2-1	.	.	TGTGCCAGTAGTATAGTCGCCGAACCTGGGAATGAGCAGTTCTTC	CASSIVAEPGNEQFF
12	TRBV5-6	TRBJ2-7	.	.	TGTGCCAGCAGCTTTACAGGGCTCGAGCAGTACTTC	CASSFTGLEQYF
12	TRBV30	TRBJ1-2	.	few	TGTGCCTGGCGAGGGGCAGGCTATGGCTACACCTTC	CAWRGAGYGYTF
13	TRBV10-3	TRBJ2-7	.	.	TGTGCCATCAGTGAACCTAAGGCCCACGAGCAGTACTTC	CAISEPKAHEQYF
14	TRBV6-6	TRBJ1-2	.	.	TGTGCCAGCAGTACAAGGACCTCCTACTATGGCTACACCTTC	CASSTRTSYYGYTF
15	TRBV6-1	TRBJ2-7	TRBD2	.	TGTGCCAGCGATCACCCACTAGCGGGAGTATACGAGCAGTACTTC	CASDHPLAGVYEQYF
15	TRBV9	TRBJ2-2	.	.	TGTGCCAGCAGCGGCGGGACGGAGAACACCGGGGAGCTGTTTTTT	CASSGGTENTGELFF
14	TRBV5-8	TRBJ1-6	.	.	TGTGCCAGCAGCTTTCCAGGGATTAATTCACCCCTCCACTTT	CASSFPGINSPLHF
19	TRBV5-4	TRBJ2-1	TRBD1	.	TGTGCCAGCAGCTCACAGGGGCTAAGAATCCAGAGCTCCTACAATGAGCAGTTCTTC	CASSSQGLRIQSSYNEQFF
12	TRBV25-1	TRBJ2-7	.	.	TGTGCCAGCAGGGGGGGGCCCTACGAGCAGTACTTC	CASRGGPYEQYF
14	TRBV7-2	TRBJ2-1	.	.	TGTGCCAGCAAAATAGGGACGGAGTACAATGAGCAGTTCTTC	CASKIGTEYNEQFF
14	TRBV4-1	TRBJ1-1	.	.	TGCGCCAGCAGCAAACCTTACATGAACACTGAAGCTTTCTTT	CASSKPYMNTEAFF
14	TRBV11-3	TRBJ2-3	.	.	TGTGCCAGCAGCTTAGCAAACAGGGCCGATACGCAGTATTTT	CASSLANRADTQYF
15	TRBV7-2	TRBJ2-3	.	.	TGTGCCAGCAGCCTAGACCAGGCGGAGACAGATACGCAGTATTTT	CASSLDQAETDTQYF
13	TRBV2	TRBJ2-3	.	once	TGTGCCAGCAGTGTGGGGGTCCCAGATGCGCAGTATTTT	CASSVGVPDAQYF
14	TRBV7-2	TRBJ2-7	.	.	TGTGCCAGCAGCTTAGCGGGAGGCGGGTACGAGCAGTACTTC	CASSLAGGGYEQYF
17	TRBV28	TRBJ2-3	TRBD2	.	TGTGCCAGCAGTCCCTTCGGGAGGCTGGGCGTCACAGATACGCAGTATTTT	CASSPFGRLGVTDTQYF
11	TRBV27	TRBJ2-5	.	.	TGTGCCAGCAGTGGGGGGGAGACCCAGTACTTC	CASSGGETQYF
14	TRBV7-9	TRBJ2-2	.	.	TGTGCCAGCAGCTTAGCGCAGGGGACCGGGGAGCTGTTTTTT	CASSLAQGTGELFF
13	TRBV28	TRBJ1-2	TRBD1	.	TGTGCCAGCAGAACAGGGGGCGACTATGGCTACACCTTC	CASRTGGDYGYTF
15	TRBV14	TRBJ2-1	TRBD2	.	TGTGCCAGCAGCCCCCTCGGACTAGCCAATAATGAGCAGTTCTTC	CASSPLGLANNEQFF
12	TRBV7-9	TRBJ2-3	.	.	TGTGCCAGCAGCCCGAGCACAGATACGCAGTATTTT	CASSPSTDTQYF
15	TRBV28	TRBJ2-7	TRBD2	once	TGTGCCAGCAGTTTATTAGCGGGAGTTCGGTACGAGCAGTACTTC	CASSLLAGVRYEQYF
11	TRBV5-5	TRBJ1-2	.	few	TGTGCCAGCAGCTACAACAGGGGCTACACCTTC	CASSYNRGYTF
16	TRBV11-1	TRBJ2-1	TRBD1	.	TGTGCCAGCAGCTTTCAAGGGACAGGAACAATGAATGAGCAGTTCTTC	CASSFQGTGTMNEQFF
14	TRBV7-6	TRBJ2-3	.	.	TGTGCCAGCCGGCGGGCCATTGTCACAGATACGCAGTATTTT	CASRRAIVTDTQYF
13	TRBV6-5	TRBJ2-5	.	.	TGTGCCAGCAGTAATGGACTGAGAGAGGCCCAGTACTTC	CASSNGLREAQYF
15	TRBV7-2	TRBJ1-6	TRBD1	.	TGTGCCAGCAGCTTAGAGACAGGGGGCATATCACCCCTCCACTTT	CASSLETGGISPLHF
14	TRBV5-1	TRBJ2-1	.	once	TGCGCCAGCAGTTCGACAACAGGCTACAATGAGCAGTTCTTC	CASSSTTGYNEQFF
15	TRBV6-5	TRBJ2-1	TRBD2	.	TGTGCCAGCAGTTCCCGGGGACTAGGGAACAATGAGCAGTTCTTC	CASSSRGLGNNEQFF
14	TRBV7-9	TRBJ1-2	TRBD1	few	TGTGCCAGCAGCTTAGCGCCGACAGGGAGTGGCTACACCTTC	CASSLAPTGSGYTF
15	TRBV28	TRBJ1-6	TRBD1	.	TGTGCCAGCAGTCCCCCTCAGGGGGCCAGTTCACCCCTCCACTTT	CASSPPQGASSPLHF
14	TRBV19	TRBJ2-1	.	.	TGTGCCACCCGAGCGGGACAGATCTACAATGAGCAGTTCTTC	CATRAGQIYNEQFF
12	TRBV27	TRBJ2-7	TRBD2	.	TGTGCCTCTAGCGGGAGAGTTGGCGAGCAGTACTTC	CASSGRVGEQYF
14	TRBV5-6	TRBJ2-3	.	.	TGTGCCAGCAGCTTGCTGCGGAGCACAGATACGCAGTATTTT	CASSLLRSTDTQYF